This TCR beta chain was retrieved from a study of blood T cell repertoires in COVID-19. Overall study context: T cells, B-cell-depleted T cells, or PBMCs supplied cDNA or gDNA.

CDR3 length: 15 residues. V was pared by 5 bases and J by 4 bases, with 17 bases between. Germline CDR1 reads SGDLS; CDR2 reads YYNGEE. For recovered donors of Cohort 3, there were two negative PCRs, clearance, or symptom resolution. Method: immunoSEQ multiplex PCR; TCRdb's copy keeps in-frame clones and lacks some. The profile shows about 480,000 clones, roughly 90% of them singletons. The sequence was obtained from a woman in her thirties or forties who had recovered from COVID-19. Source material: PBMCs or T cells enriched from blood (not recorded which). The chain links TRBV9 to TRBJ2-3; the D gene is possibly TRBD2 (5 bases). Here the CDR3 DNA reads TGTGCCAGCAGACGTGCGGGCCATGGCGCAGATACGCAGTATTTT. Translating gives CASRRAGHGADTQYF.